The text below deals with one T cell receptor (beta chain). The junction differs from germline at one of its ends, possibly a read error. The data derive from a study of OX40 agonist ivuxolimab in advanced cancers. About the study: Patients undergoing dose escalation presented with hepatocellular carcinoma, melanoma, renal cell or head and neck cancer. Three patients showed partial responses: one hepatocellular carcinoma and two cutaneous melanoma cases.

Repertoires were generated with immunoSEQ multiplex PCR, while TCRdb's copy carries only in-frame clones and drops some. The sample records about 110,000 clones, 91% being singletons. Sequencing used CD4+ or CD8+ T cells sorted from blood, obtained in a trial of the OX40 agonist ivuxolimab. This TCR was recovered from an adult with an advanced solid tumor such as melanoma, head and neck, liver or kidney cancer.

The CDR3 sequence: CASSLGLAGEETQYF. CDR3 sequence (DNA): TGTGCTAGCAGCTTGGGACTAGCGGGAGAGGAGACCCAGTACTTC. J is TRBJ2-5 and V is TRBV7-7; 14 bases line up with TRBD2. This CDR3 has 15 amino acids. Germline CDR1 is SSHAT and CDR2 is FNYEAQ (reference sequence).